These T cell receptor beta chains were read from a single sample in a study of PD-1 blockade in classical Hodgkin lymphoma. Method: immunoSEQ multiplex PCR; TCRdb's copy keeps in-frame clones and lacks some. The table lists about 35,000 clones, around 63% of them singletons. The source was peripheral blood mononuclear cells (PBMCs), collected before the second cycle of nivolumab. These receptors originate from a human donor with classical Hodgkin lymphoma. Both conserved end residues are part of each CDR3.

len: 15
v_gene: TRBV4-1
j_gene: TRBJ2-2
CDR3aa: CASSHQKANTGELFF

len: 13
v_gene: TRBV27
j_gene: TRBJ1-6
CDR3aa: CASTPGYNSPLHF

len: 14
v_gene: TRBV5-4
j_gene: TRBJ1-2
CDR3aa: CASSYNGTGRGYTF

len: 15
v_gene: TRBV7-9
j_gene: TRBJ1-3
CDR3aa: CASSLVTGTGNTIYF

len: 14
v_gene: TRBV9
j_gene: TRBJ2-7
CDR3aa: CASSVGRGRDQQYF

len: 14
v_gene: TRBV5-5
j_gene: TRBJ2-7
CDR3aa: CASSPGDGFYEQYF

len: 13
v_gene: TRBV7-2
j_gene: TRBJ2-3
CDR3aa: CASSLGLGDTQYF

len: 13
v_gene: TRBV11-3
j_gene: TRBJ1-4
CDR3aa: CASSLNPNEKLFF

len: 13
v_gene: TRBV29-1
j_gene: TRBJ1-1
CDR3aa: CSVSSSMNTEAFF

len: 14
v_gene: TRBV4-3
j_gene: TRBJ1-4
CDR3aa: CASSTQTGREKLFF

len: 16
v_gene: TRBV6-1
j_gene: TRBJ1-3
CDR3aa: CASSEAWTGFSNTIYF

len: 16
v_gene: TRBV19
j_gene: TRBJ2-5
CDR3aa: CASSIGGGLVEETQYF

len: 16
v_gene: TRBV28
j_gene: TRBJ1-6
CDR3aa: CASGGTRDTYNSPLHF

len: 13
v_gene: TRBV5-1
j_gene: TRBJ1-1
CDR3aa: CASSLVLGLGAFF

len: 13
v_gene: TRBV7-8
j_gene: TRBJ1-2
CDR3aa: CASSSDPTYGYTF

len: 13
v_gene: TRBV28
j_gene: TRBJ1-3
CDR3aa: CASRLAAGNTIYF

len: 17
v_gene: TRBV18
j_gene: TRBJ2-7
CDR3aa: CASSPSRVRVSSYEQYF

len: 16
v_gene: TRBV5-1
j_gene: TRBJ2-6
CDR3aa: CASRRTGVSGANVLTF

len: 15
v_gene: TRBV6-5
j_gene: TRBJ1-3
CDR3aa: CASSSGRGSGNTIYF

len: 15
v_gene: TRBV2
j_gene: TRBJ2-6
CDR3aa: CASTGIISGANVLTF

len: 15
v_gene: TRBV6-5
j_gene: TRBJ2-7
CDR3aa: CASSTGGGAIYEQYF

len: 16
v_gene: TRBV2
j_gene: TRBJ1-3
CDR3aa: CASGRERAVSGNTIYF

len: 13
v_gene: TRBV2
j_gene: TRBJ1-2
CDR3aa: CASSAEQTYGYTF

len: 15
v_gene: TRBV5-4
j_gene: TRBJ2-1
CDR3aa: CASSLGGSSYNEQFF

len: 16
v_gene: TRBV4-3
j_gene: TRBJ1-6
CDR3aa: CASSQARDRDNSPLHF

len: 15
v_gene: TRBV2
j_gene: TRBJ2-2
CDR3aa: CASRMGTLSTGELFF

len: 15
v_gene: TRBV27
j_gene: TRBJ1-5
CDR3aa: CASSLPSWVNQPQHF

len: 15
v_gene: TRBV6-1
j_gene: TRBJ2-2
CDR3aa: CASSPGQGIAGELFF

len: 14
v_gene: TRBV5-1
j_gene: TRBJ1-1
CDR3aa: CASSLGGGVPEAFF

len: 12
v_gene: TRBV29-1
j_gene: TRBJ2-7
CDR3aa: CSVSRDAYEQYF

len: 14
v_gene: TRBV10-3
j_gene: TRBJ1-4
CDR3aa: CAISRTGSNEKLFF

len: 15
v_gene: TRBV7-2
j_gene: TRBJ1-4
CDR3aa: CASSRQGGTNEKLFF

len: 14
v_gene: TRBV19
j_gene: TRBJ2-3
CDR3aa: CASSPDFGTDTQYF

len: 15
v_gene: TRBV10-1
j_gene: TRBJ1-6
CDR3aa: CASSTGTGDNSPLHF

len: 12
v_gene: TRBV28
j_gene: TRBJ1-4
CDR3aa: CASSPINEKLFF

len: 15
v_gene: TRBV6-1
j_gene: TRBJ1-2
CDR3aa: CASSDPRQGDYGYTF

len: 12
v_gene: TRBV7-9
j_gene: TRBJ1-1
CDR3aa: CASGQTNTEAFF

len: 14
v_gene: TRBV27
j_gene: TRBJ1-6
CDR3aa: CASSLLGFNSPLHF

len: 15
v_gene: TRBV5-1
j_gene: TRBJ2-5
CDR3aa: CASSLSGTQGETQYF

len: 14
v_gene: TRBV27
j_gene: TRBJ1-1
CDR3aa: CASRSDRMNTEAFF

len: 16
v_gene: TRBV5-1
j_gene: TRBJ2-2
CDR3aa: CASTRAGGPNTGELFF

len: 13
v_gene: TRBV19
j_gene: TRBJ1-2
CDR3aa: CASSIRGQGGYTF

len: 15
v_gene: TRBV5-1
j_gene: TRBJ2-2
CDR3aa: CASSLGGSNTGELFF

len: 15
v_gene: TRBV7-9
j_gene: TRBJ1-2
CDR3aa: CASSLDEGDRAPHVF

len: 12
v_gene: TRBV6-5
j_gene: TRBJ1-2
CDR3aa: CASRGGGFGYTF

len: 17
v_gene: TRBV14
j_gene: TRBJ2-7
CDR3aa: CASSQDSPQFLSYEQYF

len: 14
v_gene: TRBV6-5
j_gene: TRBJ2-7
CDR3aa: CASSYGTGYYEQYF

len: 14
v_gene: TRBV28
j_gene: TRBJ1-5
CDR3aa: CASSLGAPHQPQHF

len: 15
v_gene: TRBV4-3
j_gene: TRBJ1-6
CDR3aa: CASSPSGIRNSPLHF

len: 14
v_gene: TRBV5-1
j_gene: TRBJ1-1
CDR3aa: CASSLGEANTEAFF

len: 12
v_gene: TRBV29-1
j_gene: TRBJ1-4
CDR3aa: CSVEDRWRGLFF

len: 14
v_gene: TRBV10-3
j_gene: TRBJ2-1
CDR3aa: CAISSTGWRNEQFF

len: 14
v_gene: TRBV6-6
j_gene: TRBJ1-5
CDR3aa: CASSYTHGYQPQHF

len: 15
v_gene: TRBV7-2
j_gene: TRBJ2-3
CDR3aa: CASSLELLGSDTQYF

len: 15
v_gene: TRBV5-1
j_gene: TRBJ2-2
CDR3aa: CASSLTGGYTGELFF

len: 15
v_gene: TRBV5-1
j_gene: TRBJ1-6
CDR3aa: CASSSLTGEDSPLHF

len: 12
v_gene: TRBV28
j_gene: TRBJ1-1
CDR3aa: CAIRWGPTEAFF

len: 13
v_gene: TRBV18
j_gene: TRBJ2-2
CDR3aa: CASSATGTGELFF

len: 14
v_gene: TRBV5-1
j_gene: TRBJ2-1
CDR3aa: CASSLSGTYNEQFF

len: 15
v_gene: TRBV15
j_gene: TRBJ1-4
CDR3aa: CATSLNLATNEKLFF